This T cell receptor beta chain was sequenced for a study of blood T cell repertoires in COVID-19. Study in general: Donors in the United States, Italy and Spain gave samples during acute or convalescent COVID-19. T cells, B-cell-depleted T cells, or PBMCs supplied cDNA or gDNA.

J gave up 3 bases and V 4 bases, and 9 bases lay outside the gene matches. The germline CDR1 and CDR2 sequences are LGHNT and FRNRAP. CDR3 length: 15 amino acids. Per the study methods: Estimates of nucleated cell counts were drawn from the amplification of reference gene primers. The table came from immunoSEQ multiplex PCR; TCRdb's copy has only in-frame clones and leaves some out. The DNA was the basis for D and trimming; V, J and clone size are from that table. The profile covers under 150,000 clones, with 85% appearing a single time and more than 10% taken by the ten largest. The receptor was isolated from a human donor in a cohort sampled during active COVID-19. This chain connects TRBV12-5 to TRBJ2-7; 7 positions match TRBD2. The sequencing sample was made of peripheral blood. The chain's CDR3 is CASGSGAAGIYEQYF. In DNA, the CDR3 is TGTGCTAGTGGTTCCGGGGCAGCGGGGATCTACGAGCAGTACTTC. The full variable domain, completed using reference TRBV12-5 and TRBJ2-7, is DARVTQTPRHKVTEMGQEVTMRCQPILGHNTVFWYRQTMMQGLELLAYFRNRAPLDDSGMPKDRFSAEMPDATLATLKIQPSEPRDSAVYFCASGSGAAGIYEQYFGPGTRLTVT.